The 31 T cell receptor beta chains below were found in one sample sequenced in a study of CD8 T cells in ankylosing spondylitis. One entry per CDR3 protein, called by TCRdb with MiXCR from the 5' RACE reads. Among fewer than 250,000 distinct CDR3 sequences listed, over 9.5% were seen once. The sequenced sample was blood, either unsorted or a sorted T cell fraction (not recorded which). The receptor set was obtained from a male donor with ankylosing spondylitis or in good health (not recorded which).

This chain links TRBV12-3 or TRBV12-4 with TRBJ2-1; a possible D gene is TRBD2 (6 bases). V was clipped by 6 bases and J by 1 base, with 13 bases between them. The CDR3 has 15 amino acids. The CDR3 loop is CASSRRERSYNEQFF. The DNA for the CDR3 is TGTGCCAGCAGCCGCCGGGAGAGATCCTACAATGAGCAGTTCTTC.

The rearrangement joins TRBV3-1 to TRBJ2-7, with 11 bases fitting TRBD1. Germline loops: CDR1 LGHDT, CDR2 YNNKEL (reference sequence). The ends lost 4 bases at V and 7 bases at J; junction bases unmatched: 12. CDR3 length: 16 residues. In DNA form, the CDR3 reads TGTGCCAGCAGCCGTTCCGGGACAGGGGGTATCTGGGAGCAGTACTTC. Protein sequence: CASSRSGTGGIWEQYF.

J is TRBJ2-7 and V is TRBV2, with 11 bases lining up with TRBD2. Germline V gene data show CDR1 as SNHLY and CDR2 as FYNNEI. The length of the CDR3 is 16 residues. With 6 bases clipped from V and 2 bases from J, the junction kept 9 bases outside the gene matches. The CDR3: CASRPRASGRTYEQYF. CDR3 coding DNA: TGTGCCAGCAGGCCGCGGGCTAGCGGGAGGACCTACGAGCAGTACTTC. Complete variable domain (other parts from reference TRBV2 and TRBJ2-7): EPEVTQTPSHQVTQMGQEVILRCVPISNHLYFYWYRQILGQKVEFLVSFYNNEISEKSEIFDDQFSVERPDGSNFTLKIRSTKLEDSAMYFCASRPRASGRTYEQYFGPGTRLTVT.

This chain uses TRBV7-9 with TRBJ2-6, with D possibly TRBD1 on 5 matching bases. V gave up 8 bases and J gave up 0 bases, with 8 bases separating them. The CDR3 spans 14 residues. Germline CDR1 and CDR2: SEHNR and FQNEAQ (reference sequence). The CDR3 DNA sequence: TGTGCCAGCTTGGACAACTCTGGGGCCAACGTCCTGACTTTC. Protein: CASLDNSGANVLTF.

This clonotype was seen repeatedly, ten times or more. The chain's CDR3 is CASSFGGPQSYNEQFF. Written as DNA, the CDR3 is TGTGCCAGCAGCTTCGGGGGCCCCCAATCCTACAATGAGCAGTTCTTC. This chain joins TRBV7-2 and TRBJ2-1; D might be TRBD1 or TRBD2, each matching 6 bases. CDR1 is SGHTA and CDR2 is FQGNSA in the germline V gene. V lost 3 bases to trimming and J lost 1 base, with 13 bases between them. This CDR3 has 16 amino acids.

The rearrangement uses TRBV12-3 or TRBV12-4 and TRBJ2-7, with D possibly matching TRBD2 (5 bases). V was clipped by 4 bases and J by 2 bases, with 9 bases between them. The CDR3 length is 13 residues. CDR3 sequence reads: CASSSGFTYEQYF. The CDR3 coding sequence is TGTGCCAGCAGTTCGGGGTTTACCTACGAGCAGTACTTC.

This clonotype was recorded many times. The chain has TRBV12-3 or TRBV12-4 and TRBJ2-2; D possibly corresponds to TRBD1 (6 bases). CDR3 length equals 17 residues. Trimming removed 1 base at V and 1 base at J, with 13 bases between. CDR3 loop: CASSLVQGPMNTGELFF. CDR3 nucleotides: TGTGCCAGCAGTTTAGTGCAGGGGCCCATGAACACCGGGGAGCTGTTTTTT.

The chain links TRBV7-2 to TRBJ1-2; D call uncertain. The CDR3 totals 13 residues. Trimming took off 5 bases at V and 8 bases at J, with 15 bases between the two ends. Germline V gene data show CDR1 as SGHTA and CDR2 as FQGNSA. DNA of the CDR3: TGTGCCAGCAGCCTGCGGGAGGCGGGAGGCTACACCTTC. This codes for CASSLREAGGYTF.

This clonotype was recorded at least ten times. This sequence joins TRBV20-1 and TRBJ2-1; 11 bases are a match to TRBD2. The CDR3 is 15 amino acids. Losses at the gene ends were 4 bases for V and 6 bases for J; bases not matched to a gene: 8. Germline V lookup: CDR1 DFQATT, CDR2 SNEGSKA (reference sequence). CDR3 sequence (DNA): TGCAGTGCTACCCTTAGCGGGAGGGCCCCCAATGAGCAGTTCTTC. Translation gives CSATLSGRAPNEQFF.

The sample holds many counts of this clonotype. V usage is TRBV5-1 and J usage is TRBJ2-1; D tentatively reads TRBD1 or TRBD2 (5 bases each). The CDR3 runs to 15 residues. Trimming stripped 4 bases from V and 8 bases from J, with 19 bases between. CDR1 SGHRS and CDR2 YFSETQ come from the germline V gene. The CDR3 DNA reads TGCGCCAGCAGCCCCCAGGGCGGGCAGGTGGATGAGCAGTTCTTC. This sequence encodes CASSPQGGQVDEQFF.

At least ten counts were recorded for this clonotype. This chain links TRBV5-1 with TRBJ2-3; D assignment may be TRBD1 or TRBD2 (5 bases each). V gave up 7 bases and J gave up 6 bases, with 15 bases separating them. Germline V gene sequence: CDR1 SGHRS, CDR2 YFSETQ. The CDR3 runs to 13 residues. This CDR3 reads CASGTAPQDTQYF. The DNA for the CDR3 is TGCGCCAGCGGGACGGCGCCTCAGGATACGCAGTATTTT.

Ten or more counts support this clonotype. The chain has TRBV20-1 and TRBJ2-7; perhaps TRBD1 as D (6 bases). The CDR3 totals 14 residues. CDR1 and CDR2 from the germline V gene are DFQATT and SNEGSKA (reference sequence). The ends were cut back, 6 bases at V and 0 bases at J, with 15 bases in the middle. The chain's CDR3 is CSARDRRSSYEQYF. CDR3 in DNA: TGCAGTGCGCGAGACAGGAGGTCCTCCTACGAGCAGTACTTC.

The chain couples TRBV6-1 to TRBJ2-2; D remains unclear. This CDR3 is 13 amino acids long. Trimming removed 6 bases at V and 8 bases at J, with 13 bases between. Per the germline V gene, CDR1 is MNHNS and CDR2 is SASEGT. The chain's CDR3 is CASRAARRGELFF. The CDR3 bases are TGTGCCAGCAGAGCTGCGCGACGGGGGGAGCTGTTTTTT.

This clonotype was found a few times. The rearrangement links TRBV12-3 or TRBV12-4 to TRBJ1-1, with D unclear. Trimming pared 8 bases from V and 0 bases from J, leaving 7 bases between. The CDR3 has 12 amino acids. In nucleotides, the CDR3 is TGTGCCAGCGCGCGGATGAACACTGAAGCTTTCTTT. Translated, it gives CASARMNTEAFF.

This clonotype was picked up many times. The V call is TRBV27, the J call TRBJ1-4; D might be TRBD1 (6 bases). CDR1 and CDR2 (germline): MNHEY, SMNVEV (reference sequence). The CDR3 has 15 amino acids. The V gene lost 2 bases and the J gene lost 6 bases, with 13 bases spanning the gap. This CDR3 is CASSLRAGQYEKLFF. DNA for the CDR3: TGTGCCAGCAGTTTAAGGGCAGGACAGTATGAAAAACTGTTTTTT.

The chain joins TRBV5-1 to TRBJ2-6; possible D gene TRBD2, 5 bases. CDR1 is SGHRS and CDR2 is YFSETQ in the germline V gene. V lost 0 bases, J lost 0 bases, and 7 bases lay in between. There are 16 residues in the CDR3. CDR3 nucleotides: TGCGCCAGCAGCTTGGATCGGGGCTCTGGGGCCAACGTCCTGACTTTC. This codes for CASSLDRGSGANVLTF.

The V gene is TRBV5-1, the J gene TRBJ1-2; a weak D match, TRBD1 (5 bases). Germline CDR1 is SGHRS and CDR2 is YFSETQ. V shed 0 bases and J shed 6 bases, with 6 bases lying between them. The CDR3 has 12 residues. The CDR3 DNA reads TGCGCCAGCAGCTTGGTAGGGGATGGCTACACCTTC. Its translation is CASSLVGDGYTF.

This clonotype was seen repeatedly, ten times or more. The V gene is TRBV6-5, the J gene TRBJ2-5, with unresolved D. This CDR3 is 13 amino acids long. Trimming left V 2 bases short and J 2 bases short, with 6 bases between. Germline-derived CDR1 and CDR2 are MNHEY and SVGAGI. The CDR3 DNA reads TGTGCCAGCAGTTACGGCGAGCAAGAGACCCAGTACTTC. Translation gives CASSYGEQETQYF.

This clonotype was seen ten or more times. This chain connects TRBV27 to TRBJ2-7, with D perhaps given as TRBD1 or TRBD2 (5 bases each). The CDR3 has 13 amino acids. V was cut by 0 bases and J by 11 bases, with 14 bases left in between. Germline loops: CDR1 MNHEY, CDR2 SMNVEV (reference sequence). The CDR3 DNA is TGTGCCAGCAGTTTATCGTCAGGGACCTATGAGTACTTC. Translation gives CASSLSSGTYEYF.

This clonotype was seen repeatedly, ten times or more. CDR3 sequence (DNA): TGTGCCAGCCGCTCCCAGGGGTTAGGGTCACCCCTCCACTTT. Encoded protein: CASRSQGLGSPLHF. The V and J genes are TRBV12-3 or TRBV12-4 and TRBJ1-6; possible D gene TRBD1, 6 bases. Trimming cost V 8 bases and J 10 bases, with 18 bases left between them. The CDR3 consists of 14 residues.

Points on this clonotype: One end of the junction fails to match germline, which may point to a read error. The rearrangement links TRBV18 to TRBJ2-3, with D perhaps matching TRBD1 or TRBD2 (5 bases each). Germline V gene lookup returns CDR1 KGHSH and CDR2 LQKENI. The CDR3 length is 15 residues. CDR3 residues: CASSSPGPGPDTQYF. CDR3 DNA sequence: TGTGCCAGCTCATCACCGGGGCCGGGGCCAGATACGCAGTATTTT.

This clonotype was seen more than once but under ten times. This chain uses TRBV7-2 with TRBJ2-3; no definite D call. Deletions cut 5 bases from V and 6 bases from J, with 18 bases between. This CDR3 is 15 amino acids long. CDR1 and CDR2 (germline): SGHTA, FQGNSA. CDR3 in DNA: TGTGCCAGCAGCCCTCCGACCGCCAGTACGGATACGCAGTATTTT. This translates into CASSPPTASTDTQYF.

V usage is TRBV7-9 and J usage is TRBJ1-1, with 7 bases aligning to TRBD1. Germline CDR1 SEHNR, CDR2 FQNEAQ (reference sequence). The CDR3 consists of 14 residues. With V trimmed by 5 bases and J by 7 bases, 10 bases remained unmatched. The CDR3 loop is CASSPGTVWIEAFF. As DNA, the CDR3 is TGTGCCAGCAGCCCCGGGACAGTATGGATTGAAGCTTTCTTT.

This clonotype was seen ten or more times. CDR3 nucleotides: TGCGCCAGCAGCTTGGCCCTTGGGACTAGCGGGGGACATGAGCAGTTCTTC. Its translation is CASSLALGTSGGHEQFF. V and J are TRBV5-1 and TRBJ2-1; 14 nucleotides align to TRBD2. V lost 0 bases and J lost 8; bases outside the gene matches: 7. Per the germline V gene, CDR1 is SGHRS and CDR2 is YFSETQ. CDR3 size: 17 residues. Drawing the rest from reference TRBV5-1 and TRBJ2-1, the complete variable domain is KAGVTQTPRYLIKTRGQQVTLSCSPISGHRSVSWYQQTPGQGLQFLFEYFSETQRNKGNFPGRFSGRQFSNSRSEMNVSTLELGDSALYLCASSLALGTSGGHEQFFGPGTRLTVL.

This clonotype was seen repeatedly, ten times or more. The CDR3 sequence is CASTLGYSGGSHYEQYF. The CDR3 bases are TGTGCCAGCACCCTAGGCTACAGCGGGGGATCACACTACGAGCAGTACTTC. V gene TRBV12-3 or TRBV12-4 combines with J gene TRBJ2-7; 8 bases align to TRBD2. CDR3 size: 17 residues. V shed 7 bases and J 3 bases; nucleotides not matched to a gene: 17.

This clonotype has at least ten counts. The rearrangement joins TRBV25-1 to TRBJ1-2, with D unclear. V was shortened by 6 bases and J by 5 bases, with 19 bases between the two germline ends. This CDR3 has 15 residues. CDR1 and CDR2 (germline): MGHDK, SYGVNS. CDR3 sequence reads: CASSPPGPRGYGYTF. The CDR3 DNA reads as TGTGCCAGCAGCCCTCCGGGTCCCCGAGGGTATGGCTACACCTTC.

This clonotype has ten or more counts. The chain links TRBV20-1 to TRBJ1-1; the D gene is possibly TRBD1 (6 bases). There are 12 residues in the CDR3. Germline CDR1 reads DFQATT; CDR2 reads SNEGSKA (reference sequence). The V end lost 6 bases, the J end lost 8 bases, and 16 bases lay between the germline ends. The CDR3 here is CSAPRGRREAFF. In nucleotides, the CDR3 is TGCAGTGCCCCACGGGGGCGTAGAGAAGCTTTCTTT.

This clonotype was detected only a few times. The rearrangement uses TRBV7-2 and TRBJ1-5; D gene unclear. With 0 bases removed from V and 2 bases from J, the gap between germline ends came to 8 bases. Per the germline V gene, CDR1 is SGHTA and CDR2 is FQGNSA. There are 15 residues in the CDR3. The CDR3 loop reads CASSLATEGNQPQHF. DNA of the CDR3: TGTGCCAGCAGCTTAGCCACCGAAGGCAATCAGCCCCAGCATTTT.

This clonotype was found once. This chain uses TRBV12-3 or TRBV12-4 with TRBJ2-7; 14 nucleotides match TRBD2. This CDR3 is 17 amino acids long. The J segment lost 4 bases and the V segment lost 5 bases, leaving 10 bases of the junction unmatched. The CDR3 nucleotides are TGTGCCAGCAGTCGCGATCCGGGACTAGCGGGAGCTTACGAGCAGTACTTC. It translates to CASSRDPGLAGAYEQYF.

This clonotype was found many times. The V gene is TRBV5-5, the J gene TRBJ2-1; 7 bases line up with TRBD2. V lost 2 bases to trimming and J lost 1 base; unmatched junction nucleotides: 3. The length of the CDR3 is 15 residues. Germline V lookup: CDR1 SGHKS, CDR2 YYEKEE (reference sequence). The CDR3 loop is CASSLELASYNEQFF. The CDR3, as DNA: TGTGCCAGCAGCTTAGAACTAGCGTCCTACAATGAGCAGTTCTTC.

The genes are TRBV7-9 and TRBJ1-4; TRBD1 matches 9 bases. The CDR3 has 16 amino acids. J lost 0 bases, V lost 4 bases, and 3 bases had no gene match. CDR1 and CDR2 from the germline V gene are SEHNR and FQNEAQ (reference sequence). The DNA for the CDR3 is TGTGCCAGCAGCTCCTGGGACAGGGCAACTAATGAAAAACTGTTTTTT. Translating gives CASSSWDRATNEKLFF.